These 2 T cell receptor beta chains share one sample of origin, sequenced in a study of cytomegalovirus exposure and HLA in healthy donors. Researchers ran the PCR with 60 Vbeta and 13 Jbeta primers. Data came from immunoSEQ multiplex PCR; TCRdb stores just in-frame clones and leaves some out. Counted here are over 150,000 clones, 60% to 85% occurring once; the ten biggest clones make up about 1.6%. Sequenced sample: PBMCs. These receptors were collected from a woman aged 18-29 years in good health and CMV-seronegative.

This clone was counted between two and nine times. V gene TRBV7-8 combines with J gene TRBJ1-1; D uncertain. The CDR3 totals 13 residues. Germline assignment: CDR1 SGHVS and CDR2 FQNEAQ. Deletions cut 4 bases from V and 1 base from J, with 7 bases between. The CDR3 DNA is TGTGCCAGCAGCTCACAGAGGAACACTGAAGCTTTCTTT. Translating gives CASSSQRNTEAFF. Together with reference TRBV7-8 and TRBJ1-1, the CDR3 gives the full variable domain: GAGVSQSPRYKVAKRGQDVALRCDPISGHVSLFWYQQALGQGPEFLTYFQNEAQLDKSGLPSDRFFAERPEGSVSTLKIQRTQQEDSAVYLCASSSQRNTEAFFGQGTRLTVV.

The table lists this clone with a count of one. The CDR3 region is CASSEIIRGELFF. In DNA, the CDR3 is TGTGCCAGCAGTGAAATTATCCGCGGGGAGCTGTTTTTT. This chain uses TRBV25-1 with TRBJ2-2; the D is unclear. The ends were cut back, 2 bases at V and 7 bases at J, with 8 bases in the middle. The CDR3 length is 13 residues. Per the germline V gene, CDR1 is MGHDK and CDR2 is SYGVNS.